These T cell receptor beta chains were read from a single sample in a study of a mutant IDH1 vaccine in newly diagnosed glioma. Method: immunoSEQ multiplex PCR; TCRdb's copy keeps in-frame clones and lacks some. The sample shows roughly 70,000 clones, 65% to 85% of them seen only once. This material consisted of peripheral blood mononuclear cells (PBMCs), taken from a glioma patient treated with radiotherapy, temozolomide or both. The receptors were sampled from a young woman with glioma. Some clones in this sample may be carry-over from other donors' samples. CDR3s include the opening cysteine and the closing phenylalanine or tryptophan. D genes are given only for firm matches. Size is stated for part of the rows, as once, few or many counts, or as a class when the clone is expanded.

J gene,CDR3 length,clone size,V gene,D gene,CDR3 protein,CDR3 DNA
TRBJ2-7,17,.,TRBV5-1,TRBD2,CASSLGLGGTSVPEQYF,TGCGCCAGCAGCTTGGGCCTCGGGGGGACTAGCGTTCCCGAGCAGTACTTC
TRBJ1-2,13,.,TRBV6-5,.,CASSKGAGYGYTF,TGTGCCAGCAGTAAAGGGGCGGGGTATGGCTACACCTTC
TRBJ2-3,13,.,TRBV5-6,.,CASSPGVTDTQYF,TGTGCCAGCAGCCCCGGAGTCACAGATACGCAGTATTTT
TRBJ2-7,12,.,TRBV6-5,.,CASSQVGYEQYF,TGTGCCAGCAGTCAGGTGGGCTACGAGCAGTACTTC
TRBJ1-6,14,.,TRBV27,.,CASSWAGDNSPLHF,TGTGCCAGCAGTTGGGCGGGAGATAATTCACCCCTCCACTTT
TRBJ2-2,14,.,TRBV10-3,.,CAISESQHTGELFF,TGTGCCATCAGTGAATCTCAGCACACCGGGGAGCTGTTTTTT
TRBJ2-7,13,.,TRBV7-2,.,CASSLGPGEKQYF,TGTGCCAGCAGCTTAGGTCCCGGCGAAAAGCAGTACTTC
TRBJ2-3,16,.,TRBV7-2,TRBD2,CASSSQRGGITDTQYF,TGTGCCAGCAGCTCACAGCGGGGGGGAATCACAGATACGCAGTATTTT
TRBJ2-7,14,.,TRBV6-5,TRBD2,CASRPSGSSYEQYF,TGTGCCAGCAGGCCTAGCGGCAGCTCCTACGAGCAGTACTTC
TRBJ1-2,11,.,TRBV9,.,CASSSVYGYTF,TGTGCCAGCAGCAGTGTGTATGGCTACACCTTC
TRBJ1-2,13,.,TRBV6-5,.,CASSFSSNYGYTF,TGTGCCAGCAGTTTCAGCAGTAACTATGGCTACACCTTC
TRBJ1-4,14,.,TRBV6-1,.,CASSEGHGGEKLFF,TGTGCCAGCAGTGAAGGGCATGGGGGTGAAAAACTGTTTTTT
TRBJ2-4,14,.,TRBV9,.,CASSADGVRNIQYF,TGTGCCAGCAGCGCCGACGGGGTTAGAAACATTCAGTACTTC
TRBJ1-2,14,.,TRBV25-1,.,CASSMVGANSGYTF,TGTGCCAGCAGTATGGTCGGGGCAAATAGTGGCTACACCTTC
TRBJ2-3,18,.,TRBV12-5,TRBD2,CASGPAGLAGGRGDTQYF,TGTGCTAGTGGTCCAGCGGGACTAGCGGGAGGGCGAGGGGATACGCAGTATTTT
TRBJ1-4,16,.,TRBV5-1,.,CASSFPPGSTNEKLFF,TGCGCCAGCAGCTTCCCCCCGGGATCAACTAATGAAAAACTGTTTTTT
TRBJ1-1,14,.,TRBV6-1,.,CASNTRGVGTEAFF,TGTGCCAGCAATACTAGGGGGGTGGGCACTGAAGCTTTCTTT
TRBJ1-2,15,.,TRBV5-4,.,CASSLAGGSNYGYTF,TGTGCCAGCAGCTTGGCCGGGGGGTCCAACTATGGCTACACCTTC
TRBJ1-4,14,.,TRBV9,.,CASSAHVDVGKLFF,TGTGCCAGCAGCGCCCACGTTGATGTGGGAAAACTGTTTTTT
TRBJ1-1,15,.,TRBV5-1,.,CASRLEAATNTEAFF,TGCGCCAGCAGGCTAGAGGCAGCGACGAACACTGAAGCTTTCTTT
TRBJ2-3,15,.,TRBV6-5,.,CASSYTTGPTDTQYF,TGTGCCAGCAGTTATACGACAGGCCCCACAGATACGCAGTATTTT
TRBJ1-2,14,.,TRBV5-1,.,CASSSATANYGYTF,TGCGCCAGCAGCTCGGCGACAGCTAACTATGGCTACACCTTC
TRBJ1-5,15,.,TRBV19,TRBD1,CASSWGTGMDQPQHF,TGTGCCAGTAGTTGGGGGACAGGGATGGATCAGCCCCAGCATTTT
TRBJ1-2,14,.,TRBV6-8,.,CASRPCARGCGYTF,TGTGCCAGCAGACCCTGTGCCAGGGGTTGTGGCTACACCTTC
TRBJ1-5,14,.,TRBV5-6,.,CASSRASGNQPQHF,TGTGCCAGCAGTCGGGCTTCTGGCAATCAGCCCCAGCATTTT
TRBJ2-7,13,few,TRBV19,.,CASSIARNYEQYF,TGTGCCAGTAGTATAGCTAGGAACTACGAGCAGTACTTC
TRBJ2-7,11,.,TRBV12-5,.,CASVQGLEQYF,TGTGCTAGTGTTCAAGGTCTCGAGCAGTACTTC
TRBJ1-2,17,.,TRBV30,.,CAWSPYPTGSESYGYTF,TGTGCCTGGAGTCCATATCCCACAGGGAGTGAGAGCTATGGCTACACCTTC
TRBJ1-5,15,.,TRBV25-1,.,CASTQWSGFNQPQHF,TGTGCCAGCACCCAATGGAGCGGGTTCAATCAGCCCCAGCATTTT
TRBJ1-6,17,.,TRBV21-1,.,CASSNWTGRLYNSPLHF,TGTGCCAGCAGCAATTGGACAGGACGCCTCTATAATTCACCCCTCCACTTT
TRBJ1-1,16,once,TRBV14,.,CASSQAQWPTNTEAFF,TGTGCCAGCAGCCAAGCTCAATGGCCGACAAACACTGAAGCTTTCTTT
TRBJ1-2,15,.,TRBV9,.,CASSVGQGPNYGYTF,TGTGCCAGCAGCGTAGGGCAGGGACCTAACTATGGCTACACCTTC
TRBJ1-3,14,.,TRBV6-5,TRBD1,CASSMTGSGNTIYF,TGTGCCAGCAGTATGACAGGGTCTGGAAACACCATATATTTT
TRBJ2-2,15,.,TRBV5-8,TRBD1,CASSFGDRFGGELFF,TGTGCCAGCTCCTTTGGGGACAGGTTTGGCGGGGAGCTGTTTTTT
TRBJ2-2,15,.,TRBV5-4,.,CASSFGQTNTGELFF,TGTGCCAGCAGCTTTGGTCAAACGAACACCGGGGAGCTGTTTTTT
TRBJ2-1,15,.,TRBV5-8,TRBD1,CASSLGQGAYNEQFF,TGTGCCAGCAGCTTGGGACAGGGCGCGTACAATGAGCAGTTCTTC
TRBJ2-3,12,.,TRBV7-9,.,CASSLRQNAQYF,TGTGCCAGCAGCCTCCGACAGAATGCGCAGTATTTT
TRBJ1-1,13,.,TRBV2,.,CASTKTANTEAFF,TGTGCCAGCACTAAGACAGCGAACACTGAAGCTTTCTTT
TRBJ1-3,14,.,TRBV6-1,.,CASSNRASGNTIYF,TGTGCCAGCAGTAACAGGGCATCTGGAAACACCATATATTTT
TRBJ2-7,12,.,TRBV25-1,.,CASSRTNYEQYF,TGTGCCAGCAGTAGGACCAATTACGAGCAGTACTTC
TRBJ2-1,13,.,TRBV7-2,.,CASSPPSLIEQFF,TGTGCCAGCAGCCCCCCATCGTTGATTGAGCAGTTCTTC
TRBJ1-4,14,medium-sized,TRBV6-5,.,CASSQTQGLEKLFF,TGTGCCAGCAGCCAAACCCAGGGATTGGAAAAACTGTTTTTT
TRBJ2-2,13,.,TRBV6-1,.,CASSMKDTGELFF,TGTGCCAGCAGTATGAAGGACACCGGGGAGCTGTTTTTT
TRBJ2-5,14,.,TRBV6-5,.,CASSGRGTEETQYF,TGTGCCAGCAGTGGCCGCGGGACAGAAGAGACCCAGTACTTC
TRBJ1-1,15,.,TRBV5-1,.,CASSPSPGKNTEAFF,TGCGCCAGCAGCCCATCTCCGGGTAAGAACACTGAAGCTTTCTTT
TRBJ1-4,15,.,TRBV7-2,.,CASSLASATNEKLFF,TGTGCCAGCAGCTTAGCTTCTGCAACTAATGAAAAACTGTTTTTT
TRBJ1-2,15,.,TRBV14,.,CASSQEVWPGEGYTF,TGTGCCAGCAGCCAAGAAGTGTGGCCAGGGGAGGGCTACACCTTC